This T cell receptor beta chain was captured by sequencing in a study of blood T cells in healthy people across ages. Total RNA, at least 5.5 micrograms per sample, came from PBMCs. A sample-barcoded 5' primer and a J-beta primer mix were used in a second PCR of about 6 to 11 cycles. In TCRdb, the 5' RACE reads were re-called with MiXCR into one record per CDR3 protein. The data contain over 1,500,000 distinct CDR3 sequences, 49% of them singletons. This CDR3 is 13 amino acids long. Germline loops: CDR1 MNHEY, CDR2 SVGEGT. Trimming removed 3 bases at V and 3 bases at J, with 9 bases between. The rearrangement joins TRBV6-2 or TRBV6-3 to TRBJ2-7; D may be TRBD1 (5 bases). Sequences were obtained from blood. The TCR comes from a woman between 35 and 50 years old in good health. CDR3 DNA sequence: TGTGCCAGCAGTTATCAGGGAAACTACGAGCAGTACTTC. It translates to CASSYQGNYEQYF.